This T cell receptor (beta chain) was captured in a study of cytomegalovirus exposure and HLA in healthy donors. With respect to this clone: The target antigen is unknown.

Primers: 60 Vbeta forward and 13 Jbeta reverse. The method was immunoSEQ multiplex PCR; TCRdb's version includes in-frame clones alone and lacks a portion of them. The table has about 150,000 clones, 70% to 85% seen once; the top ten hold around 2.3%. Notes on the study in general: Fewer N-insertions than the roughly 700-donor mean were reportedly shown by an Asian-associated ancestry cluster in a later analysis. Rates of TCR association differed by HLA locus in a later analysis, with DRB1 highest and HLA-C lowest.

CDR1 is MNHNS and CDR2 is SASEGT in the germline V gene. V was cut by 6 bases and J by 1 base, with 12 bases left in between. The CDR3 contains 14 residues. The V and J genes are TRBV6-1 and TRBJ1-2; a weak D match, TRBD1 (5 bases). This receptor was identified in a man aged 25-45 years in good health and CMV-seronegative. The sample consisted of PBMCs. The CDR3 nucleotides are TGTGCCAGCAGGGCTTGGGGGGGTAACTATGGCTACACCTTC. Its protein product is CASRAWGGNYGYTF.